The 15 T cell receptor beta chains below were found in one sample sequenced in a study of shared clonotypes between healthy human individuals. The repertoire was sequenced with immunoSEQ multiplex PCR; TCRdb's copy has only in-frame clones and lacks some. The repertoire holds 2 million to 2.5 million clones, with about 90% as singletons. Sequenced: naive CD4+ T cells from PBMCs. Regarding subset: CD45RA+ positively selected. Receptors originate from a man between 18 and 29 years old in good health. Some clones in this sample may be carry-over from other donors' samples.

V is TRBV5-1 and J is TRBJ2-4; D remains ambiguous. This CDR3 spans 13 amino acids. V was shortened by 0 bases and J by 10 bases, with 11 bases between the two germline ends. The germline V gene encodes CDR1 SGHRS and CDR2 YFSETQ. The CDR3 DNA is TGCGCCAGCAGCTTGGAGGCCCAACAGATTCAGTACTTC. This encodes CASSLEAQQIQYF.

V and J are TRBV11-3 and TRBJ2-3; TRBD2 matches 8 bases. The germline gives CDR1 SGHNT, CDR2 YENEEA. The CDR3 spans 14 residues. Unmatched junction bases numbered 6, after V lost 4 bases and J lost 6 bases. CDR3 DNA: TGTGCCAGCAGCTATGGCGGGAGGATGGATACGCAGTATTTT. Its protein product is CASSYGGRMDTQYF.

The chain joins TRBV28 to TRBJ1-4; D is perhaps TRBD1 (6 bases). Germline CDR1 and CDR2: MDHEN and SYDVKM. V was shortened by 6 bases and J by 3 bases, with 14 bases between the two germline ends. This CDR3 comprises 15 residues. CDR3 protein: CASRTGGAANEKLFF. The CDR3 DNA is TGTGCCAGCAGAACCGGGGGCGCGGCTAATGAAAAACTGTTTTTT.

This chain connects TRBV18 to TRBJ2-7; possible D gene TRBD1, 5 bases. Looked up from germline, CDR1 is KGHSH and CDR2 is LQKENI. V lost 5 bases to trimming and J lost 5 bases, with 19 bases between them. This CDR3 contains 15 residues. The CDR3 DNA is TGTGCCAGCTCATCAAGCTTGGGGCCGCCCAACGAGCAGTACTTC. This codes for CASSSSLGPPNEQYF.

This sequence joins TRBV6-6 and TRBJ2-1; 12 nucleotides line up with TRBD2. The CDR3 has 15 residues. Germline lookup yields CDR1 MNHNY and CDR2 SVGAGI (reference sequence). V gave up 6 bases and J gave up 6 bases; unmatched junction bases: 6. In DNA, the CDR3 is TGTGCCAGCAGCCAAGGACTAGCGGGATCCAATGAGCAGTTCTTC. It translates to CASSQGLAGSNEQFF.

CDR3 nucleotide sequence: TGTGCCAGCAGCTCCCAGGGACAGCGCCTAGAAAAACTGTTTTTT. Its protein is CASSSQGQRLEKLFF. The chain employs TRBV7-2 and TRBJ1-4; 7 bases agree with TRBD1. J gave up 8 bases and V 4 bases, and 10 bases lay outside the gene matches. This CDR3 has 15 residues. The germline V gene encodes CDR1 SGHTA and CDR2 FQGNSA.

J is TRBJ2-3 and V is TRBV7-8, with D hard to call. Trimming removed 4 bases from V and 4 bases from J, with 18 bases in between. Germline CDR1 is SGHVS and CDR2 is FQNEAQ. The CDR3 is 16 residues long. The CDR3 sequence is CASSSYTNVPADTQYF. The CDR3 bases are TGTGCCAGCAGCTCGTATACTAACGTACCGGCAGATACGCAGTATTTT. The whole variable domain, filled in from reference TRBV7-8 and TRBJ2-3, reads GAGVSQSPRYKVAKRGQDVALRCDPISGHVSLFWYQQALGQGPEFLTYFQNEAQLDKSGLPSDRFFAERPEGSVSTLKIQRTQQEDSAVYLCASSSYTNVPADTQYFGPGTRLTVL.

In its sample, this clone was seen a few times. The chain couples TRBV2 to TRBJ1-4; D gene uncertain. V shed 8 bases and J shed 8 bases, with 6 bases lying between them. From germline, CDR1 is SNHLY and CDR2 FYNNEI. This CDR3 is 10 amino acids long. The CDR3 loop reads CASGEEKLFF. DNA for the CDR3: TGTGCCAGCGGGGAAGAAAAACTGTTTTTT.

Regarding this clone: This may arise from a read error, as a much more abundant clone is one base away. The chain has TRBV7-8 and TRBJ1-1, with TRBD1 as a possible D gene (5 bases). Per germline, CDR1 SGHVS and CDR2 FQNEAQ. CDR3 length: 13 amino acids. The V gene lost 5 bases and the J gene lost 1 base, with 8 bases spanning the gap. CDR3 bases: TGTGCCAGCAGCGCTACAGGGAACACTGAAGCTTTCTTT. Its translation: CASSATGNTEAFF.

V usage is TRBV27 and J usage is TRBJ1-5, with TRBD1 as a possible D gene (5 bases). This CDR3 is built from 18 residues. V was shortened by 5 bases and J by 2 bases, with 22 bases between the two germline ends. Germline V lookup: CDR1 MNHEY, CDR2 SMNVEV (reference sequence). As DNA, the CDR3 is TGTGCCAGCAGTAATTCGGGACCCAGTTGGGGCGGCAATCAGCCCCAGCATTTT. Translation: CASSNSGPSWGGNQPQHF.

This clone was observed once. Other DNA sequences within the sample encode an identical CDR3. DNA for the CDR3: TGCGCCAGCAGCTTGGAGGCGGGAGTTAGTACAGATACGCAGTATTTT. Its protein product is CASSLEAGVSTDTQYF. The chain links TRBV5-1 to TRBJ2-3; 7 bases line up with TRBD2. V gave up 0 bases and J gave up 3 bases; unmatched junction bases: 7. In germline, CDR1 is SGHRS, CDR2 YFSETQ. The CDR3 runs to 16 residues. Full variable domain (remainder filled in from reference TRBV5-1 and TRBJ2-3): KAGVTQTPRYLIKTRGQQVTLSCSPISGHRSVSWYQQTPGQGLQFLFEYFSETQRNKGNFPGRFSGRQFSNSRSEMNVSTLELGDSALYLCASSLEAGVSTDTQYFGPGTRLTVL.

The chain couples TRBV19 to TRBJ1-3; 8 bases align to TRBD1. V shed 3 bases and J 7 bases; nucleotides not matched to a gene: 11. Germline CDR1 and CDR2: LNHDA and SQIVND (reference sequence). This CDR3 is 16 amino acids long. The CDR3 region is CASSMSDRGEWNTIYF. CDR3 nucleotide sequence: TGTGCCAGTAGTATGAGCGACAGGGGAGAATGGAACACCATATATTTT. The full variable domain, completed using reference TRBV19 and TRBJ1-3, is DGGITQSPKYLFRKEGQNVTLSCEQNLNHDAMYWYRQDPGQGLRLIYYSQIVNDFQKGDIAEGYSVSREKKESFPLTVTSAQKNPTAFYLCASSMSDRGEWNTIYFGEGSWLTVV.

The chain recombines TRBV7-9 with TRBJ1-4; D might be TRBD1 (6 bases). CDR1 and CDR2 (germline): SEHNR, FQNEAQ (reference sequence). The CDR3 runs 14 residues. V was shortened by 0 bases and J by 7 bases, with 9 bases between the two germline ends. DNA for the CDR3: TGTGCCAGCAGCTTAGCGGCAGGGGTTGAAAAACTGTTTTTT. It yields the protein CASSLAAGVEKLFF.

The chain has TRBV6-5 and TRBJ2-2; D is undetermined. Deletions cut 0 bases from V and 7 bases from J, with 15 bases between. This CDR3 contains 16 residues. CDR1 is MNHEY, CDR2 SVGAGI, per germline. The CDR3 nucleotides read TGTGCCAGCAGTTACTCGTCAGTTAGACGGATCGGGGAGCTGTTTTTT. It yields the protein CASSYSSVRRIGELFF.

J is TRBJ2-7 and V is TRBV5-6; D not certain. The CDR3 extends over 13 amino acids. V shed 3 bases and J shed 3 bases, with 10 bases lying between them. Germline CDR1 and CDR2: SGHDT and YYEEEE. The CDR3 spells CASSSGQRYEQYF. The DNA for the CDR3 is TGTGCCAGCAGCTCCGGGCAGCGCTACGAGCAGTACTTC.